This TCR beta chain emerged from a study of CD8 T cells in ankylosing spondylitis. TCRdb independently ran MiXCR on the 5' RACE reads; one entry per CDR3 protein. This table has about 240,000 distinct CDR3 sequences, 9.5% to 12% appearing once. Between the trimmed V and J ends, which lost 3 bases and 4 bases, there was a span of 6 bases. CDR3 length equals 13 residues. Germline CDR1 LGHDT, CDR2 YNNKEL (reference sequence). Findings and caveats of the study: A CD8+ phenotype characterized the disease-linked clones, which were relatively rare in peripheral blood.

Of note for this clonotype: Its matching antigen is unknown.

This clonotype was obtained from a male donor with ankylosing spondylitis or in good health (not recorded which). V gene TRBV3-1 combines with J gene TRBJ2-2, with D hard to call. Sequencing was done on a sample of blood, either unsorted or a sorted T cell fraction (not recorded which). The CDR3: CASSHRTTGELFF. DNA for the CDR3: TGTGCCAGCAGCCACAGGACCACCGGGGAGCTGTTTTTT.